The clone carrying this T cell receptor beta chain was found once. The antigen remains unidentified. Treatment in this sample: approximately 11-day PBMC culture with coronavirus spike peptide pools or control peptides (ViraFEST assay). These CD4+ T cells came from an unexposed donor, sampled before the COVID-19 pandemic (2011-2018). Researchers challenged CD4+ T cells from unexposed donors with SARS-CoV-2 S/N and four cold-coronavirus spikes, cells permitting. This sample stems from a study of vaccination and CD4 T cells after COVID-19. Researchers used the Oncomine TCR Beta short-read assay to sequence DNA from cultured CD4+ T cells. TCRdb re-called the PCR reads through MiXCR, storing one row per CDR3 protein. The data show some 5,100 distinct CDR3 sequences, with about 28% seen just once and about 30% held by the top ten. The V gene's germline CDR1 is KGHSH and CDR2 LQKENI. The CDR3 totals 14 residues. Trimming took off 1 base at V and 2 bases at J, with 7 bases between the two ends.

The rearrangement uses TRBV18 and TRBJ2-3; D gene uncertain. This TCR was recovered from a human donor in good health. Sequencing input: CD4+ T cells from blood, cultured in vitro. The CDR3 spells CASSPLADTDTQYF. The CDR3 DNA reads TGTGCCAGCTCACCACTAGCAGACACAGATACGCAGTATTTT.